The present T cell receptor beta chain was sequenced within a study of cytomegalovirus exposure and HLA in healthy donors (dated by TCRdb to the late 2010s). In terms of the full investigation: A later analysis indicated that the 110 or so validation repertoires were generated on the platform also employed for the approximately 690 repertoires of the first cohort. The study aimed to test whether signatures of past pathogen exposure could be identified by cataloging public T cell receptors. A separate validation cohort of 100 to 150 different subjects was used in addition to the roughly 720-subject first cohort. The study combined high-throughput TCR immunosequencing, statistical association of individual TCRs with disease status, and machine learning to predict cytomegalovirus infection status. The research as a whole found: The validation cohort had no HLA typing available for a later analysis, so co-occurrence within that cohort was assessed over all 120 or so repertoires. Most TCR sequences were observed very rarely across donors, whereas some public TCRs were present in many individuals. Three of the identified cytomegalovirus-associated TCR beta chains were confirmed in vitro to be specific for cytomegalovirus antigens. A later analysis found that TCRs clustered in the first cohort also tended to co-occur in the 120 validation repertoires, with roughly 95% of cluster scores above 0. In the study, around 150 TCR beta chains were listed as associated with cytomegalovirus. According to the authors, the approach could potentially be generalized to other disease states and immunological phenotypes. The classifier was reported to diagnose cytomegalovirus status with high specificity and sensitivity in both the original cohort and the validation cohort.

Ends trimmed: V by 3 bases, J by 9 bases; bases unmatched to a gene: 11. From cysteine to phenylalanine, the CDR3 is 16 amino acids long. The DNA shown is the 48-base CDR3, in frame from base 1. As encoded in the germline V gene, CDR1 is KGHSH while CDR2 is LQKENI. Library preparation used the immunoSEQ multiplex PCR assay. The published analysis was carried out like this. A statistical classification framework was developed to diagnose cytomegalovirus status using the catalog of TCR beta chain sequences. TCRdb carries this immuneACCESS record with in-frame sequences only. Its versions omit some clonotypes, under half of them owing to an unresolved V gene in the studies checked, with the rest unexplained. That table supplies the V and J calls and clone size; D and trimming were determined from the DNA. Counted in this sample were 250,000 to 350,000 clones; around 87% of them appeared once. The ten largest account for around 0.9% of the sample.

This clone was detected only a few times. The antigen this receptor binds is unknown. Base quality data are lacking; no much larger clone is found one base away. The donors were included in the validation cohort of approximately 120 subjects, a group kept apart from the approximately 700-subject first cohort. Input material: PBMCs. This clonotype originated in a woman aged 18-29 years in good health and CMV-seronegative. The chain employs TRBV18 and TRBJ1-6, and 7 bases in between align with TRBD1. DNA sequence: TGTGCCAGCTCACCGGGGTCAGGGGGATCGGGTTCACCCCTCCACTTT. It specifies CASSPGSGGSGSPLHF.